This TCR beta chain was profiled in a study of T-cell reconstitution after alpha-beta-depleted transplantation in children. Unique molecular identifiers tagged the TCRbeta library. From the PCR reads, TCRdb called clonotypes with MiXCR, one entry per CDR3 protein. Of approximately 640,000 distinct CDR3 sequences detected, roughly 17% appear once; the ten largest clones hold 1.1%. Material: PBMCs from the stem cell graft donor, obtained from the stem cell graft. The TCR comes from a human donor who donated a stem cell graft to a child with acute myeloid leukemia.

CDR3 sequence: CASSFSAAGVLTF. CDR3 DNA: TGTGCCAGCAGTTTCTCGGCGGCCGGCGTCCTGACTTTC. This rearrangement joins TRBV12-3 or TRBV12-4 to TRBJ2-6; no clear D gene. The V gene lost 3 bases and the J gene lost 12 bases, with 12 bases spanning the gap. The CDR3 spans 13 residues.